The clone carrying this T cell receptor (beta chain) came up a few times. Its antigen is unidentified. This specimen belongs to a study of blood T cells in healthy people across ages. With 2 bases clipped from V and 4 bases from J, the junction kept 4 bases outside the gene matches. There are 15 residues in the CDR3. CDR1 and CDR2 (germline): KGHSH, LQKENI. Using a J-beta primer mix together with a sample-barcoded 5' primer, a second PCR was run for 7 to 11 cycles. Each CDR3 protein gets one entry after TCRdb re-called the 5' RACE reads with MiXCR. The table shows about 760,000 distinct CDR3 sequences, with roughly 25% occurring only once. Study-wide findings and caveats: Calculation of diversity from one million T cells yielded estimates considered to be underestimates.

These same records also appear under a second study, on T cells of mothers and their children. According to that study: Over 8.5 million reads per mother and about 3 million per child were obtained. Inherited differences only slightly affect thymic shaping of TCR recombination output.

The receptor's source is a boy aged 5-17 years in good health. Sequenced: blood. V and J are TRBV18 and TRBJ2-1; 8 positions match TRBD2. CDR3 sequence: CASSPMTSEYNEQFF. CDR3 DNA: TGTGCCAGCTCACCAATGACTAGCGAATACAATGAGCAGTTCTTC.